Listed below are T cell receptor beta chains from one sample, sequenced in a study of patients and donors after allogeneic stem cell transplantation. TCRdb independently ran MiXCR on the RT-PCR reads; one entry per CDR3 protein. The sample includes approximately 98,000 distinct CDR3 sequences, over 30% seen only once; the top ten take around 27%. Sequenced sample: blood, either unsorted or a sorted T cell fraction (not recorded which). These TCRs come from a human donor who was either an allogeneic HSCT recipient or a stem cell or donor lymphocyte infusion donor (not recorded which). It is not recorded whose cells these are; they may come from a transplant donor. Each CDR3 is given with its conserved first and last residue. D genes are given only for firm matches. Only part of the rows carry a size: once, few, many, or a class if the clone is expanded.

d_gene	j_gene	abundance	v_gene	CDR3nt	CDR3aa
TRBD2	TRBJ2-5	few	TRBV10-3	TGTGCCATCAAACATTCTGGGGCGGGAGATGGGGAGACCCAGTACTTC	CAIKHSGAGDGETQYF
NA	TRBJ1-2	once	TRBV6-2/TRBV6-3	TGTGCCAGCAGAGGACAGCAGGACTATGGCTACACCTTC	CASRGQQDYGYTF
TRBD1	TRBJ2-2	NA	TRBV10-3	TGTGCCACCATGGGCGACAGGGACGGCGGGGAGCTGTTTTTT	CATMGDRDGGELFF
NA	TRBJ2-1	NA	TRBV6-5	TGTGCCAGCAGTTACACAGACAACCTTAGGGATGAGCAGTTCTTC	CASSYTDNLRDEQFF
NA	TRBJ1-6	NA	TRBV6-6	TGTGCCAGCAGACCTTTTATCGGGGGTTCACCCCTCCACTTT	CASRPFIGGSPLHF
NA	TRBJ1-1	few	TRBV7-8	TGTGCCAGCAGCCCCCTCCGAGTTCACACTGAAGCTTTCTTT	CASSPLRVHTEAFF
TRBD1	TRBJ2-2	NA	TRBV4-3	TGCGCCAGCAGCCAACATCCGGGACAGTCGAACACCGGGGAGCTGTTTTTT	CASSQHPGQSNTGELFF
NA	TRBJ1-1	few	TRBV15	TGTGCCACCAGCAGAGATGTAGGCGGAAACACTGAAGCTTTCTTT	CATSRDVGGNTEAFF
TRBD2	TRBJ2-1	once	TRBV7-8	TGTGCCAGCAGCTTTGGACTAGCGGGAGTACCTTATCGCAATGAGCAGTTCTTC	CASSFGLAGVPYRNEQFF
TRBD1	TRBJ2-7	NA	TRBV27	TGTGCCAGCAGTTTAACAGGGGTTGACGAGCAGTACTTC	CASSLTGVDEQYF
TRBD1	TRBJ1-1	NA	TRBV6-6	TGTGCCAGCAGTGACAGGGGGCAGTGGAACACTGAAGCTTTCTTT	CASSDRGQWNTEAFF